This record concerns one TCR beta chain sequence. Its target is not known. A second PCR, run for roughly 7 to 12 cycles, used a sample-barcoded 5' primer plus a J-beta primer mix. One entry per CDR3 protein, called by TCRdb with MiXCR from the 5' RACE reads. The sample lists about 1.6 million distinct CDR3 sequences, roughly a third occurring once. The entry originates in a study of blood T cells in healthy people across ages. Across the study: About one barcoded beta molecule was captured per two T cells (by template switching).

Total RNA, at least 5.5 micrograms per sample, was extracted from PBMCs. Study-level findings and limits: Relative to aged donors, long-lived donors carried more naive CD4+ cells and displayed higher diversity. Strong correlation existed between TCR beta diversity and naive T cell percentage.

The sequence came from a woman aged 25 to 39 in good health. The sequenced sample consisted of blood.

The CDR3 protein is CSARTAGVGRLYNEQFF. The CDR3, as DNA: TGCAGTGCTAGGACGGCGGGAGTGGGACGTCTTTACAATGAGCAGTTCTTC. This chain links TRBV20-1 with TRBJ2-1; 7 nucleotides agree with TRBD2. V lost 3 bases, J lost 4 bases, and 15 bases stayed unmatched. The CDR3 spans 17 residues. CDR1 and CDR2 (germline): DFQATT, SNEGSKA (reference sequence).